The 16 T cell receptor beta chains reported below all come from one sample, sequenced in a study of T cell responses to AZD1222 COVID-19 vaccine. Some clones are missing from TCRdb's copy, which holds only in-frame ones; the method was immunoSEQ multiplex PCR. This sample has about 110,000 clones, with about 89% found just once. The sequencing used peripheral blood, collected 28 days after the second AZD1222 dose. The source is an adult who received the AZD1222 COVID-19 vaccine.

The V call is TRBV9, the J call TRBJ2-5, with D hard to call. Per the germline V gene, CDR1 is SGDLS and CDR2 is YYNGEE. CDR3 size: 11 residues. V was trimmed by 1 base and J by 5 bases, leaving 3 bases between them. The CDR3 protein is CASSVSETQYF. The DNA for the CDR3 is TGTGCCAGCAGCGTATCGGAGACCCAGTACTTC.

This chain joins TRBV5-8 and TRBJ1-2, with unresolved D. V was pared by 2 bases and J by 1 base, with 12 bases between. The CDR3 covers 15 residues. Germline values: CDR1 SGHTS, CDR2 YDEGEE. CDR3 DNA sequence: TGTGCCAGCAGCTTCCTTGGACTAGATAACTATGGCTACACCTTC. Amino acids: CASSFLGLDNYGYTF.

V is TRBV4-1 and J is TRBJ2-7; tentatively, D is TRBD2 (5 bases). The V gene lost 3 bases and the J gene lost 7 bases, with 10 bases spanning the gap. In germline, CDR1 is MGHRA, CDR2 YSYEKL. CDR3 length: 12 residues. As DNA, the CDR3 is TGCGCCAGCAGCCACTCTTCGGGGGAGCAGTACTTC. It encodes CASSHSSGEQYF.

V gene TRBV7-9 combines with J gene TRBJ1-2; tentative D call: TRBD1 (5 bases). The CDR3 sequence is 14 residues long. Germline assignment: CDR1 SEHNR and CDR2 FQNEAQ (reference sequence). Trimming stripped 2 bases from V and 2 bases from J, with 9 bases between. CDR3 amino acids: CASSLLDTNYGYTF. The CDR3 DNA reads as TGTGCCAGCAGCTTATTGGACACAAACTATGGCTACACCTTC.

V gene TRBV2 combines with J gene TRBJ2-1, with TRBD2 matching over 12 bases. The CDR3 loop spans 18 amino acids. V gave up 2 bases and J gave up 7 bases; unmatched junction bases: 12. Germline V gene data show CDR1 as SNHLY and CDR2 as FYNNEI. The CDR3 sequence: CASSELPLLAGGGNEQFF. DNA for the CDR3: TGTGCCAGCAGTGAATTACCATTACTAGCGGGAGGCGGGAATGAGCAGTTCTTC.

V usage is TRBV2 and J usage is TRBJ1-1, with D possibly being TRBD1 (5 bases). Trimming stripped 8 bases from V and 11 bases from J, with 18 bases between. The CDR3 covers 12 residues. CDR1 and CDR2 (germline): SNHLY, FYNNEI. DNA of the CDR3: TGTGCCAGCTCAAATTGGGGGTACGGGGCTTTCTTT. Translated, it gives CASSNWGYGAFF.

In this sample, this clone turned up once. This sequence joins TRBV28 and TRBJ2-7, with a tentative D call TRBD2 (6 bases). CDR3 length: 14 amino acids. With 0 bases removed from V and 3 bases from J, the gap between germline ends came to 9 bases. The germline CDR1 and CDR2 sequences are MDHEN and SYDVKM. The CDR3 nucleotides are TGTGCCAGCAGTTTATGGCCGGGAGACTACGAGCAGTACTTC. Residues: CASSLWPGDYEQYF. Full variable domain (outside the CDR3, taken from reference TRBV28 and TRBJ2-7): DVKVTQSSRYLVKRTGEKVFLECVQDMDHENMFWYRQDPGLGLRLIYFSYDVKMKEKGDIPEGYSVSREKKERFSLILESASTNQTSMYLCASSLWPGDYEQYFGPGTRLTVT.

V gene TRBV5-1 combines with J gene TRBJ2-2; TRBD2 matches 13 bases. Trimming cost V 1 base and J 3 bases; bases outside gene matches: 9. The germline V gene encodes CDR1 SGHRS and CDR2 YFSETQ. The CDR3 spans 19 residues. This CDR3 reads CASSLSGLAGVGDTGELFF. CDR3 bases: TGCGCCAGCAGCTTGTCAGGACTAGCGGGAGTGGGGGACACCGGGGAGCTGTTTTTT. The full variable domain, completed using reference TRBV5-1 and TRBJ2-2, is KAGVTQTPRYLIKTRGQQVTLSCSPISGHRSVSWYQQTPGQGLQFLFEYFSETQRNKGNFPGRFSGRQFSNSRSEMNVSTLELGDSALYLCASSLSGLAGVGDTGELFFGEGSRLTVL.

The count of this clone is one. This chain connects TRBV6-5 to TRBJ2-3; 10 nucleotides line up with TRBD2. The junction had 6 bases not matched to a gene; V was cut back by 6 bases and J by 3 bases. The CDR3 contains 15 residues. The germline gives CDR1 MNHEY, CDR2 SVGAGI. CDR3 sequence (DNA): TGTGCCAGCAGGCGACCTAGCGGGGGAACAGATACGCAGTATTTT. Translation: CASRRPSGGTDTQYF.

The chain employs TRBV4-3 and TRBJ1-2, with D perhaps matching TRBD1 (5 bases). V was trimmed by 2 bases and J by 1 base, leaving 11 bases between them. Germline V gene data show CDR1 as LGHNA and CDR2 as YSLEER. CDR3 length: 15 amino acids. The CDR3 nucleotides read TGCGCCAGCAGCCAACTGATGGGGGGTAACTATGGCTACACCTTC. It is translated as CASSQLMGGNYGYTF.

This clone has just one count. The rearrangement joins TRBV11-2 to TRBJ2-3, with no clear D. V lost 1 base and J 5 bases, leaving 7 bases between the germline ends. The CDR3 is made up of 13 amino acids. The germline V gene encodes CDR1 SGHAT and CDR2 FQNNGV. The chain's CDR3 is CASSLGHQDTQYF. In nucleotides, the CDR3 is TGTGCCAGCAGCTTAGGACATCAAGATACGCAGTATTTT.

J is TRBJ2-1 and V is TRBV19; 9 bases are shared with TRBD2. Germline V gives CDR1 LNHDA, CDR2 SQIVND (reference sequence). V gave up 3 bases and J gave up 5 bases; unmatched junction bases: 5. The CDR3 runs to 15 residues. The CDR3 nucleotides read TGTGCCAGTAGTATTCAAGCGGGGGGCCACAATGAGCAGTTCTTC. This gives the protein CASSIQAGGHNEQFF.

CDR3 coding DNA: TGTGCCAGCTCACCACCGGCAGGGGTACGGGAGCAGCCCCAGCATTTT. It codes for CASSPPAGVREQPQHF. V is TRBV18 and J is TRBJ1-5; D perhaps matches TRBD1 (6 bases). Germline V gives CDR1 KGHSH, CDR2 LQKENI. Trimming took off 0 bases at V and 7 bases at J, with 16 bases between the two ends. This CDR3 comprises 16 residues.

This clone turned up a few times. The rearrangement links TRBV7-2 to TRBJ2-2; 15 nucleotides match TRBD2. V was clipped by 3 bases and J by 7 bases; unmatched bases: 6. This CDR3 contains 17 residues. The germline gives CDR1 SGHTA, CDR2 FQGNSA. The CDR3 loop is CASSFGLAGGGSGELFF. The CDR3 nucleotides read TGTGCCAGCAGCTTTGGACTAGCGGGAGGGGGAAGCGGGGAGCTGTTTTTT.

The CDR3 sequence is CSAFRETQYF. DNA for the CDR3: TGCAGTGCTTTTCGAGAGACCCAGTACTTC. This sequence joins TRBV20-1 and TRBJ2-5; D is unclear. The CDR3 runs to 10 residues. The V gene lost 5 bases and the J gene lost 4 bases, with 5 bases spanning the gap. CDR1 is DFQATT and CDR2 is SNEGSKA in the germline V gene (reference sequence).

This chain connects TRBV6-4 to TRBJ2-3; TRBD2 matches at 8 bases. CDR1 is MRHNA and CDR2 is SNTAGT in the germline V gene. The CDR3 spans 17 residues. V was clipped by 4 bases and J by 0 bases; unmatched bases: 9. The CDR3 sequence: CASSVEAGVPSTDTQYF. CDR3 nucleotides: TGTGCCAGCAGTGTGGAAGCGGGAGTACCTAGCACAGATACGCAGTATTTT.